The T cell receptor beta chain described here comes from a study of blood T cells in healthy people across ages (dated by TCRdb to between 2014 and 2017). With regard to the full study: In model experiments, template switching captured roughly one uniquely barcoded TCR beta cDNA molecule for every two T cells. Using deep sequencing normalized with unique cDNA molecular identifiers, the study measured how TCR beta repertoire diversity changes with age. The donors were divided into four age groups: young (average about 16 years), middle-aged (about 41), aged (about 62) and long-lived (more than 75). To avoid experimental bias, donors of different ages were spread randomly across the sequencing lanes. Two additional independent replicas of 1 million unique cDNA reads from the same blood draw were analyzed for two donors (one aged 18 to 30 and one aged 80 or older).

The germline V gene (reference sequence) sets CDR1 to SEHNR and CDR2 to FQNEAQ. The CDR3 numbers 16 residues from cysteine through phenylalanine. The read is trimmed to its CDR3 DNA, 48 bases read in frame from base 1. Ends trimmed: V by 6 bases, J by 9 bases; bases unmatched to a gene: 14. Systemically healthy Caucasian individuals from Russia, over 30 in total and aged roughly 6 to 100 years, were included as donors. Roughly 11 milliliters of peripheral blood were drawn from each donor into EDTA-treated Vacutainer tubes. Ficoll-Paque density-gradient centrifugation was used to isolate PBMCs, with at least 6 million obtained per sample. Trizol reagent was used to extract total RNA from the PBMCs, yielding at least 5 micrograms per sample. Naive CD45RAhigh/CD27high T cell percentages were measured by flow cytometry on a PBMC aliquot from every donor. General study outcomes and caveats: Estimates of total diversity from one million sequenced T cells were regarded as lower bounds and underestimates. Compared with the aged group, the long-lived group had more naive CD4+ T cells, fewer expanded clones and increased TCR diversity, suggesting age selection. Conclusive comparison of naive and antigen-experienced compartments was prevented by the profiling of bulk unsorted PBMCs. The CMV infection status of donors was not known, potentially confounding age-related changes in expanded clonotypes. Observed TCR beta diversity correlated strongly with the percentage of naive T cells measured by flow cytometry. Observed TCR beta diversity per million T cells fell roughly linearly with age, and a significant reduction was already apparent by age around 44.

This clonotype was seen a few times. What this receptor recognizes is not known. No much larger clonotype is one base removed from it; base qualities were not supplied. Receptor amplification or capture employed 5' RACE. Sequencing was carried out with an Illumina HiSeq 2500. A second about 7 to 12 cycle PCR used a sample-barcoded 5' primer and a J-beta primer mix. A unique molecular identifier was introduced onto each TCR beta cDNA molecule by a template-switch 5' adaptor carrying 12 random nucleotides. Each sample yielded at least 2.5 million CDR3-containing paired-end reads. First-strand cDNA synthesis was performed from all RNA using the Mint cDNA synthesis kit, with priming by a TRBC-specific oligonucleotide. Following uracil-DNA glycosylase treatment, a first 18-cycle PCR with universal primers M1SS and BC2_uni_R was performed on all cDNA. Concerning the study's data processing: For normalization, 1 million high-quality reads, each with a distinct molecular identifier, were randomly selected from each sample. Reads sharing molecular identifiers were discarded rather than binned into consensus sequences. MiTCR, with a Q25 quality threshold and the strictest error-elimination algorithm, was used for CDR3 identification, clonotype clustering and error correction. A nonparametric unseen species model with Euler transformation was used to estimate a lower bound on total TCR beta diversity. TCRdb's own reprocessing of the public reads used fastp at Q25 and MiXCR and kept productive beta chains. Identical CDR3 proteins give one entry, which carries the most common genes and DNA. The V and J calls and clone size are TCRdb's, not the authors'. The table for this sample lists just under 750,000 distinct CDR3 sequences; about a fifth of them were counted only once. The top ten clonotypes cover 22% of the sample.

The V and J segments used are TRBV7-9 and TRBJ2-5, with 12 bases in between that match TRBD2. This TCR was sampled from a man in his sixties or seventies in good health. The sample consisted of blood. At the DNA level, the sequence is TGTGCCAGCAGTACAAGACTAGCGGGGGCCCCTGCGGCCCAGTACTTC. It specifies CASSTRLAGAPAAQYF.